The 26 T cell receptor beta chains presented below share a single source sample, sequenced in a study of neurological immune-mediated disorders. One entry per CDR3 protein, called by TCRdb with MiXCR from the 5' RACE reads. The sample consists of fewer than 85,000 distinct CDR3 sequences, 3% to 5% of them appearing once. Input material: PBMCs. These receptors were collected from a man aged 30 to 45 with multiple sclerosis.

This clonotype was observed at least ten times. Written as DNA, the CDR3 is TGTGCCAGCAGCTTGGCAAGATCGGACGGCACAGATACGCAGTATTTT. This codes for CASSLARSDGTDTQYF. V is TRBV7-9 and J is TRBJ2-3, with D unresolved. V lost 3 bases and J lost 1, with 14 bases in between. The CDR3 runs 16 residues. Germline CDR1 and CDR2: SEHNR and FQNEAQ (reference sequence).

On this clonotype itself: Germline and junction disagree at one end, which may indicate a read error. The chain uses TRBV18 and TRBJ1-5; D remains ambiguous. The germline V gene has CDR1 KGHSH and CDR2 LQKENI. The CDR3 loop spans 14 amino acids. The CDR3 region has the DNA TGTGCCAGCTCACCAAATCCGGGGTTCCAGCCCCAGAATTTT. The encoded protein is CASSPNPGFQPQNF.

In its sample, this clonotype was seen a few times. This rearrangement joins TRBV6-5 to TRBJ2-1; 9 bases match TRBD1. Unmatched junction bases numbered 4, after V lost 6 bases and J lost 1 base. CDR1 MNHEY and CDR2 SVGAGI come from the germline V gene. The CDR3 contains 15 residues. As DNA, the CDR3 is TGTGCCAGCAGGGAAGACAGGGGGTCCTACAATGAGCAGTTCTTC. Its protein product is CASREDRGSYNEQFF.

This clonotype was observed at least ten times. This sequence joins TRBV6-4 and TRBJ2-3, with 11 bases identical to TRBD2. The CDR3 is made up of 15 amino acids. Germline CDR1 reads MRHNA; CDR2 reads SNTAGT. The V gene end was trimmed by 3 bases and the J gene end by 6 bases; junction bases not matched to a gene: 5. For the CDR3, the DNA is TGTGCCAGCAGTGATGGTAGCGGGGGGGCCGATACGCAGTATTTT. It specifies CASSDGSGGADTQYF.

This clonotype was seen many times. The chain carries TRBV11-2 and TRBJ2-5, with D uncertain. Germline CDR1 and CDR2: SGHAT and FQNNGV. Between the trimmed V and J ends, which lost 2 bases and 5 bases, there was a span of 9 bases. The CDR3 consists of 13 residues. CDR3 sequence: CASSLPGPETQYF. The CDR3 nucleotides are TGTGCCAGCAGCTTACCTGGTCCGGAGACCCAGTACTTC. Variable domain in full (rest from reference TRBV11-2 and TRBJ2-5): EAGVAQSPRYKIIEKRQSVAFWCNPISGHATLYWYQQILGQGPKLLIQFQNNGVVDDSQLPKDRFSAERLKGVDSTLKIQPAKLEDSAVYLCASSLPGPETQYFGPGTRLLVL.

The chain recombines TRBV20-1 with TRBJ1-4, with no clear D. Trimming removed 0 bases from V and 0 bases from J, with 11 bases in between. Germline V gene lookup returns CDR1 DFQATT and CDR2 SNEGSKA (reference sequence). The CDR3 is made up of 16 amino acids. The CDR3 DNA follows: TGCAGTGCTAGAGATTCGGGGTATTCAACTAATGAAAAACTGTTTTTT. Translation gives CSARDSGYSTNEKLFF.

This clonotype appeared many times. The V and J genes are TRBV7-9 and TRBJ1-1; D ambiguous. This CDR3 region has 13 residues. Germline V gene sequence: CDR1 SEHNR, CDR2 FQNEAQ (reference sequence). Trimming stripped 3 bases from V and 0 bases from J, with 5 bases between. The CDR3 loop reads CASSFVVNTEAFF. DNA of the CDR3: TGTGCCAGCAGCTTTGTGGTGAACACTGAAGCTTTCTTT. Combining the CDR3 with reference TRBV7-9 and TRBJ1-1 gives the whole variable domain DTGVSQNPRHKITKRGQNVTFRCDPISEHNRLYWYRQTLGQGPEFLTYFQNEAQLEKSRLLSDRFSAERPKGSFSTLEIQRTEQGDSAMYLCASSFVVNTEAFFGQGTRLTVV.

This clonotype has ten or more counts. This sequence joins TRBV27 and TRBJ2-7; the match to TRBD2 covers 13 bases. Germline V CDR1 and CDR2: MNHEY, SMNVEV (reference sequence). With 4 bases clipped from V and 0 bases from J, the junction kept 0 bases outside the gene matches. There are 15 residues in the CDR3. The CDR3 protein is CASSWTSGGSYEQYF. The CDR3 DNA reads TGTGCCAGCAGTTGGACTAGCGGGGGCTCCTACGAGCAGTACTTC.

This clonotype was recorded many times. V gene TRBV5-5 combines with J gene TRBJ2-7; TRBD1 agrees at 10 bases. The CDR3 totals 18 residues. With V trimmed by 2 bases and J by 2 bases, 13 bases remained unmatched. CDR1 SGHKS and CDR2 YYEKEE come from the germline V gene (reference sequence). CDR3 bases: TGTGCCAGCAGCTTCTCGACAGGGGGCGTTCGGGGGACCTACGAGCAGTACTTC. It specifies CASSFSTGGVRGTYEQYF.

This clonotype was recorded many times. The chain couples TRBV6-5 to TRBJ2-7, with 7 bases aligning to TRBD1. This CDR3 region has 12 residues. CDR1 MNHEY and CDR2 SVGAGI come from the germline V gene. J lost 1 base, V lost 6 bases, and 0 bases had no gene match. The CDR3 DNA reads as TGTGCCAGCAGGACAGGGTCCTACGAGCAGTACTTC. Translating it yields CASRTGSYEQYF.

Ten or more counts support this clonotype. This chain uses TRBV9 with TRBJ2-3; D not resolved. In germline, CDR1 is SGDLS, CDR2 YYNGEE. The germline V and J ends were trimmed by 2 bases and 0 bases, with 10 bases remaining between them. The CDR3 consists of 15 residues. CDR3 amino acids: CASSVGVFSTDTQYF. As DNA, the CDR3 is TGTGCCAGCAGCGTTGGTGTCTTTAGCACAGATACGCAGTATTTT.

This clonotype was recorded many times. The CDR3, as DNA: TGCGCCAGCAGCTCGACTGTAAAAGAGACCCAGTACTTC. It yields the protein CASSSTVKETQYF. This chain connects TRBV5-1 to TRBJ2-5, with D hard to call. The CDR3 runs to 13 residues. CDR1 is SGHRS, CDR2 YFSETQ, per germline. The V end was cut by 3 bases, the J end by 3 bases, with 9 bases between.

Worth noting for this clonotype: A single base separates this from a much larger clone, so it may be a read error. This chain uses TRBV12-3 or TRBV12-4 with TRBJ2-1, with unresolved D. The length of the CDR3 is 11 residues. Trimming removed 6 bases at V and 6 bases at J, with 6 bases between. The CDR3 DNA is TGTGCCAGCAGAAAGTCCAATGAGCAGTTCTTC. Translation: CASRKSNEQFF.

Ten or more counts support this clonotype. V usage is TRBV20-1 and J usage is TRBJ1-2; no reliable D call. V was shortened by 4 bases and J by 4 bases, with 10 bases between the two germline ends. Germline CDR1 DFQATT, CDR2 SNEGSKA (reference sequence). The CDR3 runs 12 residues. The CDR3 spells CSANEAIYGYTF. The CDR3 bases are TGCAGTGCTAACGAAGCTATCTATGGCTACACCTTC.

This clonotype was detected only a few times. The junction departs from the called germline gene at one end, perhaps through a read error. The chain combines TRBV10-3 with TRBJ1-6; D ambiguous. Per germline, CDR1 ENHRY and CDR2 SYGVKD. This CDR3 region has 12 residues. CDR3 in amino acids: CAIGIPNSPLNF. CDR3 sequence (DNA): TGTGCCATCGGCATCCCGAATTCACCCCTCAACTTT.

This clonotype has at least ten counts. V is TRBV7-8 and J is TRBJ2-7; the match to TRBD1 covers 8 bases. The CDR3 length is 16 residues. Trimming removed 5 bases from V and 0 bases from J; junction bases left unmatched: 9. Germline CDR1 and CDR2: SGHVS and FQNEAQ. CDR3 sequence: CASSPPRTGISYEQYF. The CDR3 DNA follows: TGTGCCAGCAGCCCCCCTAGGACAGGGATCTCCTACGAGCAGTACTTC.

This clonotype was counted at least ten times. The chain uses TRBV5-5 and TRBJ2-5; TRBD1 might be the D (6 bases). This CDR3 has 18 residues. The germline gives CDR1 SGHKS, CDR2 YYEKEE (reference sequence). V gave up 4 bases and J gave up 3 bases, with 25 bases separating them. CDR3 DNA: TGTGCCAGCAGCCTGTGGACAGTTTTAACCGGGGTAGAAGAGACCCAGTACTTC. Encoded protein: CASSLWTVLTGVEETQYF. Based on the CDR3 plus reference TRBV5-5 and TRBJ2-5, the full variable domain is DAGVTQSPTHLIKTRGQQVTLRCSPISGHKSVSWYQQVLGQGPQFIFQYYEKEERGRGNFPDRFSARQFPNYSSELNVNALLLGDSALYLCASSLWTVLTGVEETQYFGPGTRLLVL.

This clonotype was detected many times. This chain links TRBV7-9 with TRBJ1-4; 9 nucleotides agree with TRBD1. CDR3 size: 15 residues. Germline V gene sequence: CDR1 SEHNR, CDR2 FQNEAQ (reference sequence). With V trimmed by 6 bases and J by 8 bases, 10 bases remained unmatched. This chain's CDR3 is CASSPTGGIGEKLFF. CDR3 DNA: TGTGCCAGCAGTCCTACAGGGGGCATAGGGGAAAAACTGTTTTTT.

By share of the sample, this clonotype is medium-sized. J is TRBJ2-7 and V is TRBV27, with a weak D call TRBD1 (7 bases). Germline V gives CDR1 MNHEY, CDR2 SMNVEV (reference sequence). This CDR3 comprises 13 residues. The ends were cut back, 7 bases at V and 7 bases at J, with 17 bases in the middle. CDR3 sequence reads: CASTPQGEDEQYF. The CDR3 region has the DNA TGTGCCAGCACCCCTCAGGGGGAGGATGAGCAGTACTTC.

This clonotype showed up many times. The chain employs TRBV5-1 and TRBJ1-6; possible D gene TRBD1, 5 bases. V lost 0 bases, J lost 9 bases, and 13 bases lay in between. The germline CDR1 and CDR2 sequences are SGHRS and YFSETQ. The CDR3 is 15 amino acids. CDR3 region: CASSLVAGVGSPLHF. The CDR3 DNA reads TGCGCCAGCAGCTTGGTAGCGGGGGTTGGTTCACCCCTCCACTTT.

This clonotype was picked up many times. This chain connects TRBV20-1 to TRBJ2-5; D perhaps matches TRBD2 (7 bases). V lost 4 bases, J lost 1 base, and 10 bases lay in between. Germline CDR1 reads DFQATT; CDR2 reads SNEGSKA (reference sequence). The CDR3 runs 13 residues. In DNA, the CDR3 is TGCAGTGCTACCCGGGGGGCCCAAGAGACCCAGTACTTC. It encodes CSATRGAQETQYF.

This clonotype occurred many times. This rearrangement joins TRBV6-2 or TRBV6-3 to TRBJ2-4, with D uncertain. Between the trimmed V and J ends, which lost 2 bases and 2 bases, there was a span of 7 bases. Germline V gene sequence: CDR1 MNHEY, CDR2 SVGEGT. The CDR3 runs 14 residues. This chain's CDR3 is CASSYEVTKNIQYF. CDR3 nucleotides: TGTGCCAGCAGTTACGAGGTAACCAAAAACATTCAGTACTTC.

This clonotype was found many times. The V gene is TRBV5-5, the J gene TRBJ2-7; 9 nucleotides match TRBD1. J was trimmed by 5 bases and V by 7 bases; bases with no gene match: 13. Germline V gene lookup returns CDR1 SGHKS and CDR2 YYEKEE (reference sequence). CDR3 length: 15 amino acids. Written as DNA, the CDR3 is TGTGCCAGCGCCTCCGTCCGGGACAGGGCCCACGAGCAGTACTTC. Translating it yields CASASVRDRAHEQYF.

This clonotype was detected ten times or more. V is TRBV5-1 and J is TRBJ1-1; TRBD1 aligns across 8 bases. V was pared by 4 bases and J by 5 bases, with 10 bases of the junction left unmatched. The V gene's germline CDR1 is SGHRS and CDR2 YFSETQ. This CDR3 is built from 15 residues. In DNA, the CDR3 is TGCGCCAGCAGCCAAGCACATACAGGGGGGACTGAAGCTTTCTTT. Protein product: CASSQAHTGGTEAFF.

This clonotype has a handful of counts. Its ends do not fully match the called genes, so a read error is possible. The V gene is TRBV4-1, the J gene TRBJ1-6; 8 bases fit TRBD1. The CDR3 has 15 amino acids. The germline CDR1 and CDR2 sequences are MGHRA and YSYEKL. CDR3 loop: CASSQEVTGDLPLNF. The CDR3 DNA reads TGCGCCAGCAGCCAAGAAGTGACAGGGGATCTTCCCCTCAACTTT.

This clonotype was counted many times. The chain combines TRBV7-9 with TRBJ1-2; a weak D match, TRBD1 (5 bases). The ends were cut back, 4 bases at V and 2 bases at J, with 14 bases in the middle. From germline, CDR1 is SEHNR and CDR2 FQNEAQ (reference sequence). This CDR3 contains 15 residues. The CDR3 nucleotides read TGTGCCAGCAGCTCCGGACTGGACAAGAACTATGGCTACACCTTC. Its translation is CASSSGLDKNYGYTF.